Reported below is one T cell receptor beta chain. Its antigen is as yet unknown. CDR1 is SNHLY, CDR2 FYNNEI, per germline. Trimming removed 6 bases from V and 6 bases from J; junction bases left unmatched: 5. The CDR3 has 15 amino acids. This record comes from a study of shared clonotypes between healthy human individuals. Study details: Three plates each covered CD4 naive and memory; CD8 naive two, CD8 memory one. Findings and caveats of the study: Roughly 4.7% was the fraction of naive CD4 clonotypes found shared across a few donors.

Samples underwent the assay at deep level. Data came from immunoSEQ multiplex PCR; TCRdb stores just in-frame clones and leaves some out. The sample lists 2 million to 2.5 million clones, approximately 93% occurring once. Sequenced material: naive CD4+ T cells from PBMCs. Subset given: CD45RA+ positively selected. The gene calls are TRBV2 and TRBJ2-1; 13 bases map to TRBD2. The clonotype originates from a man aged 18 to 29 in good health. Some clones in this sample may be carry-over from other donors' samples. In nucleotides, the CDR3 is TGTGCCAGCAGACTAGCGGGGGGGAGTGTCAATGAGCAGTTCTTC. Residues: CASRLAGGSVNEQFF.